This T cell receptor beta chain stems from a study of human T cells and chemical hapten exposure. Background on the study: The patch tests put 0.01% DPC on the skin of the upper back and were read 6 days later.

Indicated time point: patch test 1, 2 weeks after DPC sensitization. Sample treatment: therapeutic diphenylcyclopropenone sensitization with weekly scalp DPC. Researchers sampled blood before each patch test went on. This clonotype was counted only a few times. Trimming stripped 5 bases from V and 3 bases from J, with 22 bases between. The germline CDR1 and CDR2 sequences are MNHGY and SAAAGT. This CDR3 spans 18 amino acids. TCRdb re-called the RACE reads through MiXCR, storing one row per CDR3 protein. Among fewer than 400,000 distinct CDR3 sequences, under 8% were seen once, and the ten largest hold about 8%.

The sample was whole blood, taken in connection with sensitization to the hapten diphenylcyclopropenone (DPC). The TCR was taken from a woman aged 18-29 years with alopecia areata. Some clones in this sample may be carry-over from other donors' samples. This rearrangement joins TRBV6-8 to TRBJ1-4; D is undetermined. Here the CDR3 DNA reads TGTGCCAGCAGTACGGACTGGGGATATAAACCTGCTAATGAAAAACTGTTTTTT. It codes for CASSTDWGYKPANEKLFF.